The 18 T cell receptor beta chains below all came from one sample that was sequenced in a study of blood T cell repertoires in COVID-19. Sequenced by immunoSEQ multiplex PCR; TCRdb stores in-frame clones only, minus some. This sample has 120,000 to 150,000 clones; approximately 85% occur once, and the top ten carry 2.5% to 3%. The material sequenced was peripheral blood. The source of these receptors is a man in his fifties or sixties with acute or convalescent COVID-19.

The rearrangement uses TRBV5-1 and TRBJ2-7, with 14 bases fitting TRBD2. In germline, CDR1 is SGHRS, CDR2 YFSETQ. This CDR3 is 16 amino acids long. V lost 3 bases and J lost 3; bases outside the gene matches: 5. CDR3 DNA: TGCGCCAGCAGCTGGGGGACTAGCGGGAGTCTCTACGAGCAGTACTTC. Translating it yields CASSWGTSGSLYEQYF.

The genes are TRBV28 and TRBJ2-7, with 7 bases that match TRBD1. CDR3 length: 17 amino acids. CDR1 is MDHEN, CDR2 SYDVKM, per germline. The V segment lost 8 bases and the J segment 2 bases; nucleotides outside the gene matches: 18. The CDR3 DNA reads TGTGCCAGCTCTCGGTCCTGGGAGCGGACAGGACCCTACGAGCAGTACTTC. Residues: CASSRSWERTGPYEQYF.

The rearrangement joins TRBV2 to TRBJ1-5; 9 bases agree with TRBD1. The CDR3 spans 15 residues. CDR1 and CDR2 from the germline V gene are SNHLY and FYNNEI. J was trimmed by 11 bases and V by 2 bases; bases with no gene match: 10. CDR3 loop: CASSEFTEGDRAQHF. CDR3 DNA sequence: TGTGCCAGCAGTGAATTTACCGAGGGGGACAGGGCCCAGCATTTT. The whole variable domain, filled in from reference TRBV2 and TRBJ1-5, reads EPEVTQTPSHQVTQMGQEVILRCVPISNHLYFYWYRQILGQKVEFLVSFYNNEISEKSEIFDDQFSVERPDGSNFTLKIRSTKLEDSAMYFCASSEFTEGDRAQHFGDGTRLSIL.

The J gene is TRBJ2-7, the V gene TRBV9; D possibly corresponds to TRBD1 (5 bases). V lost 0 bases to trimming and J lost 4 bases, with 8 bases between them. The CDR3 runs to 13 residues. Germline-derived CDR1 and CDR2 are SGDLS and YYNGEE. CDR3 sequence: CASSVGTTYEQYF. CDR3 nucleotide sequence: TGTGCCAGCAGCGTAGGGACAACATACGAGCAGTACTTC.

This sequence joins TRBV11-2 and TRBJ2-3; 11 bases are a match to TRBD2. Germline V lookup: CDR1 SGHAT, CDR2 FQNNGV. V was clipped by 5 bases and J by 2 bases; unmatched bases: 6. The CDR3 has 16 residues. CDR3 nucleotides: TGTGCCAGCAGCGCGGGACTAGCGGTATTCACAGATACGCAGTATTTT. It is translated as CASSAGLAVFTDTQYF.

The chain couples TRBV4-2 to TRBJ2-1; D perhaps matches TRBD1 (5 bases). V lost 2 bases, J lost 5 bases, and 13 bases lay in between. The germline V gene has CDR1 LGHNA and CDR2 YNFKEQ. CDR3 length: 15 residues. CDR3 bases: TGTGCCAGCAGCCAAATCGACAGTTTCAACAATGAGCAGTTCTTC. This encodes CASSQIDSFNNEQFF.

This sequence joins TRBV7-2 and TRBJ2-1; D may be TRBD1 (6 bases). The V gene lost 4 bases and the J gene lost 14 bases, with 15 bases spanning the gap. The CDR3 runs 12 residues. Germline V gives CDR1 SGHTA, CDR2 FQGNSA. In DNA, the CDR3 is TGTGCCAGCAGCTCGCAGGGGCGAAACAAGTTCTTC. This translates into CASSSQGRNKFF.

This clone has a single count. The chain employs TRBV10-3 and TRBJ2-1, with 8 nucleotides matching TRBD2. This CDR3 has 16 amino acids. Per germline, CDR1 ENHRY and CDR2 SYGVKD. Losses at the gene ends were 11 bases for V and 2 bases for J; bases not matched to a gene: 14. The CDR3 nucleotides read TGTGCCGTTGGGAAACTAGCGGACTCCCCCTACAATGAGCAGTTCTTC. Protein product: CAVGKLADSPYNEQFF.

The rearrangement links TRBV6-5 to TRBJ1-5; TRBD1 matches at 7 bases. V was pared by 4 bases and J by 4 bases, with 1 base of the junction left unmatched. Germline lookup yields CDR1 MNHEY and CDR2 SVGAGI. The CDR3 is 13 residues long. The CDR3 DNA is TGTGCCAGCAGTTGGGACAGTAATCAGCCCCAGCATTTT. Translated, it gives CASSWDSNQPQHF.

The V gene is TRBV11-1, the J gene TRBJ1-1; D may be TRBD1 (5 bases). Germline CDR1 reads SGHAT; CDR2 reads FQDESV (reference sequence). The CDR3 consists of 14 residues. Trimming stripped 4 bases from V and 1 base from J, with 10 bases between. CDR3 amino acids: CASSSGFGNTEAFF. The CDR3 DNA is TGTGCCAGCAGCTCAGGGTTCGGGAACACTGAAGCTTTCTTT.

The J gene is TRBJ1-2, the V gene TRBV6-2 or TRBV6-3; D uncertain. CDR3 length equals 12 residues. Trimming took 5 bases from V and 2 from J, leaving 6 bases between them. Germline values: CDR1 MNHEY, CDR2 SVGEGT. As DNA, the CDR3 is TGTGCCAGCAGTCCGGGGAACTATGGCTACACCTTC. Protein product: CASSPGNYGYTF.

This chain connects TRBV19 to TRBJ2-1; 12 nucleotides align to TRBD1. CDR3 length equals 14 residues. CDR1 is LNHDA and CDR2 is SQIVND in the germline V gene (reference sequence). The V and J ends lost 7 bases and 10 bases, in that order; junction bases with no gene match: 8. The CDR3 DNA sequence: TGTGCCAGTATCCCGGGACAGGGGGCGGGGGAGCAGTTCTTC. Its protein is CASIPGQGAGEQFF.

The genes are TRBV18 and TRBJ1-6, with 8 positions matching TRBD1. From germline, CDR1 is KGHSH and CDR2 LQKENI. V gave up 6 bases and J gave up 7 bases; unmatched junction bases: 5. The CDR3 loop spans 14 amino acids. As DNA, the CDR3 is TGTGCCAGCTCCATGCAGGGGGCGAATTCACCCCTCCACTTT. Translated: CASSMQGANSPLHF.

This chain joins TRBV3-1 (or the pseudogene TRBV3-2) and TRBJ2-1, with TRBD2 identical over 13 bases. The CDR3 is 16 amino acids. Losses at the gene ends were 3 bases for V and 7 bases for J; bases not matched to a gene: 6. Germline CDR1 LGHDT, CDR2 YNNKEL (reference sequence). The CDR3 sequence is CASSQTSGRPGNEQFF. For the CDR3, the DNA is TGTGCCAGCAGCCAGACTAGCGGGAGGCCGGGGAATGAGCAGTTCTTC.

There are a few counts of this clone. The chain is built from TRBV19 and TRBJ2-1; possibly TRBD2 for D (6 bases). CDR1 and CDR2 from the germline V gene are LNHDA and SQIVND (reference sequence). Between the trimmed V and J ends, which lost 3 bases and 4 bases, there was a span of 16 bases. This CDR3 comprises 16 residues. CDR3 loop: CASSMGRVGTYNEQFF. Here the CDR3 DNA reads TGTGCCAGTAGTATGGGGCGGGTGGGGACTTACAATGAGCAGTTCTTC.

This rearrangement joins TRBV4-2 to TRBJ1-4, with 11 positions matching TRBD1. Germline CDR1 and CDR2: LGHNA and YNFKEQ. Trimming removed 4 bases from V and 6 bases from J; junction bases left unmatched: 1. The CDR3 length is 14 residues. For the CDR3, the DNA is TGTGCCAGCAGCCCGGACAGGGGGCATGAAAAACTGTTTTTT. Its protein product is CASSPDRGHEKLFF.

J is TRBJ1-2 and V is TRBV28; a possible D gene is TRBD1 (5 bases). The CDR3 runs 13 residues. Per the germline V gene, CDR1 is MDHEN and CDR2 is SYDVKM. V was shortened by 5 bases and J by 5 bases, with 12 bases between the two germline ends. The CDR3 DNA sequence: TGTGCCAGCAGTCTCCCACAGGAGTATGGCTACACCTTC. Its protein is CASSLPQEYGYTF.

This clone appeared a single time. The chain is built from TRBV30 and TRBJ1-6, with TRBD1 identical over 7 bases. The germline gives CDR1 GTSNPN, CDR2 SVGIG (reference sequence). V was pared by 0 bases and J by 11 bases, with 10 bases of the junction left unmatched. The CDR3 consists of 15 residues. CDR3: CAWSVRQGPFAPLHF. The CDR3, as DNA: TGTGCCTGGAGTGTACGACAGGGCCCCTTTGCACCCCTCCACTTT.